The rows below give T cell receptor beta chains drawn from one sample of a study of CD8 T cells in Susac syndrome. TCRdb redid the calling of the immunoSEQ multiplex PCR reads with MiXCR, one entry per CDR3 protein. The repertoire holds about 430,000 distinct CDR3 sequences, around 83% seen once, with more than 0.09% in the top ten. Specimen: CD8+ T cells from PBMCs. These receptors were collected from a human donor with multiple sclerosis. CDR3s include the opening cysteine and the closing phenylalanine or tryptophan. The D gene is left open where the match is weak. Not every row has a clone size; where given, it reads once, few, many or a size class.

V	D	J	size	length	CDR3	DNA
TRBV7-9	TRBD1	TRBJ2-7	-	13	CASTGGSTYEQYF	TGTGCCAGCACAGGGGGTTCGACCTACGAGCAGTACTTC
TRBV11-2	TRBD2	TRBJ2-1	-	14	CASSETSEYNEQFF	TGTGCCAGCAGTGAGACTAGCGAATACAATGAGCAGTTCTTC
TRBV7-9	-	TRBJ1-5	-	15	CASSKEAGTDQPQHF	TGTGCCAGCAGTAAGGAGGCAGGGACTGATCAGCCCCAGCATTTT
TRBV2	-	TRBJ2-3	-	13	CASSSKGADTQYF	TGTGCCAGCTCTTCAAAGGGAGCGGATACGCAGTATTTT
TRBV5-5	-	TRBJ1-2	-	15	CASSPGTDAFYGYTF	TGTGCCAGCAGCCCTGGTACAGATGCATTCTATGGCTACACCTTC
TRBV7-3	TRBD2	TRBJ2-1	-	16	CASSFLAGEAYNEQFF	TGTGCCAGCAGCTTTCTAGCGGGAGAGGCATACAATGAGCAGTTCTTC
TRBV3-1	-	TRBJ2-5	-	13	CASMLTGQETQYF	TGTGCCAGCATGCTTACGGGGCAAGAGACCCAGTACTTC
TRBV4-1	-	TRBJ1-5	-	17	CASSQEGRAGRNQPQHF	TGCGCCAGCAGCCAAGAAGGGCGAGCAGGGCGCAATCAGCCCCAGCATTTT
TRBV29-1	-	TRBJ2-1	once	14	CSVFLGQIYNEQFF	TGCAGCGTTTTTTTAGGACAGATCTACAATGAGCAGTTCTTC
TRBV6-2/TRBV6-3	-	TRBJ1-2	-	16	CASSYSSVWDDDGYTF	TGTGCCAGCAGTTACTCTTCCGTATGGGATGACGATGGCTACACCTTC
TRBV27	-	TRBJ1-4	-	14	CASSNSDHNEKLFF	TGTGCCAGCAGCAACTCGGACCATAATGAAAAACTGTTTTTT
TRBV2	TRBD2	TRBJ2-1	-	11	CASWGGDGQLF	TGTGCCAGCTGGGGAGGGGACGGGCAGCTCTTC
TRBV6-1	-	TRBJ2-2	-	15	CASSFAEGNTGELFF	TGTGCCAGCAGTTTTGCAGAGGGGAACACCGGGGAGCTGTTTTTT
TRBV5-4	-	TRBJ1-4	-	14	CASSTGTAREKLFF	TGTGCCAGCAGCACCGGGACGGCCCGGGAAAAACTGTTTTTT
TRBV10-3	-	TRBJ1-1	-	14	CAISETEGGTEAFF	TGTGCCATCAGTGAGACCGAGGGGGGAACCGAAGCTTTCTTT
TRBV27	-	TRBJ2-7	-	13	CASSFQVRYEQYF	TGTGCCAGCAGTTTTCAGGTTCGCTACGAGCAGTACTTC
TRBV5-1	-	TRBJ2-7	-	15	CASSLGRGSSYEQYF	TGCGCCAGCAGCCTCGGACGGGGGAGCTCCTACGAGCAGTACTTC
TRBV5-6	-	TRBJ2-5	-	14	CASSLLNSQETQYF	TGTGCCAGCAGCTTACTGAATTCCCAAGAGACCCAGTACTTC
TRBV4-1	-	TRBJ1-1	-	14	CASSQGGDHTEAFF	TGCGCCAGCAGCCAAGGAGGGGACCACACTGAAGCTTTCTTT
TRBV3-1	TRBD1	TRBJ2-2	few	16	CASSPRQGPNTGELFF	TGTGCCAGCAGCCCCAGACAGGGCCCGAACACCGGGGAGCTGTTTTTT
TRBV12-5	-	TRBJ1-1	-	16	CASGWGAPGSNTEAFF	TGTGCTAGTGGTTGGGGGGCCCCGGGTTCGAACACTGAAGCTTTCTTT
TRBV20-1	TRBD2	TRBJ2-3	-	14	CSTKHSGDTDTQYF	TGCAGTACTAAACACAGCGGGGACACAGATACGCAGTATTTT
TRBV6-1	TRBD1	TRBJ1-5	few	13	CASSLTGVQPQHF	TGTGCCAGCAGTCTCACAGGGGTTCAGCCCCAGCATTTT
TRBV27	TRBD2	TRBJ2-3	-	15	CASSLSSGATDTQYF	TGTGCCAGCAGTTTAAGTAGCGGGGCCACAGATACGCAGTATTTT
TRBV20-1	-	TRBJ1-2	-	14	CSARVRSEVYGYTF	TGCAGTGCTAGAGTACGGTCCGAGGTCTATGGCTACACCTTC
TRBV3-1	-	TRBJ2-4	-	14	CASSPPTGENIQYF	TGTGCCAGCAGCCCCCCTACGGGAGAAAACATTCAGTACTTC
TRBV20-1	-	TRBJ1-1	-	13	CSAREGGNTEAFF	TGCAGTGCTAGAGAAGGAGGGAACACTGAAGCTTTCTTT
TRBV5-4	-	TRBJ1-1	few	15	CASSFPDSMNTEAFF	TGTGCCAGCAGCTTTCCCGACAGCATGAACACTGAAGCTTTCTTT
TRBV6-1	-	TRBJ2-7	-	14	CASSDRGGTNEQYF	TGTGCCAGCAGTGACAGGGGAGGAACCAACGAGCAGTACTTC
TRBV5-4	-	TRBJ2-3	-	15	CASSTQGPSTDTQYF	TGTGCCAGCAGCACACAGGGACCTAGCACAGATACGCAGTATTTT
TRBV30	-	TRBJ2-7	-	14	CAWSVAGSSYEQYF	TGTGCCTGGAGTGTAGCGGGTTCCAGCTACGAGCAGTACTTC
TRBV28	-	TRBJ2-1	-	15	CASNLGSSFYNEQFF	TGTGCCAGCAACTTAGGGTCCTCCTTCTACAATGAGCAGTTCTTC
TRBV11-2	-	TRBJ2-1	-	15	CASSPVPILYNEQFF	TGTGCCAGCAGCCCCGTCCCGATCCTATACAATGAGCAGTTCTTC
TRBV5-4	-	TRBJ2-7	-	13	CASRWADSYEQYF	TGTGCCAGCCGTTGGGCCGATTCCTACGAGCAGTACTTC
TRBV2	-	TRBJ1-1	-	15	CASSEERDTDTEAFF	TGTGCCAGCAGTGAAGAACGGGATACGGACACTGAAGCTTTCTTT
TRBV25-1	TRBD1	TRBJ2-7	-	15	CASGETGTGDYEQYF	TGTGCCAGCGGCGAAACCGGGACAGGAGACTACGAGCAGTACTTC
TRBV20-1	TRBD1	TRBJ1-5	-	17	CSAQPRDRGYSNQPQHF	TGCAGTGCGCAACCTCGGGACAGGGGTTATAGCAATCAGCCCCAGCATTTT
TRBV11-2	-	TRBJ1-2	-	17	CASSLGPGSGVGYGYTF	TGTGCCAGCAGCTTAGGTCCAGGGTCAGGGGTCGGGTATGGCTACACCTTC
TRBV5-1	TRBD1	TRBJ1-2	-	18	CASSLSGTALNPGYGYTF	TGCGCCAGCAGCTTGTCTGGGACAGCCCTAAATCCAGGGTATGGCTACACCTTC
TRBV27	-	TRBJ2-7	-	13	CASSFGPGYEQYF	TGTGCCAGCAGCTTCGGACCGGGCTACGAGCAGTACTTC
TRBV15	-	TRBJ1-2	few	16	CATSWNQSPTNYGYTF	TGTGCCACCAGCTGGAACCAGAGTCCCACTAACTATGGCTACACCTTC
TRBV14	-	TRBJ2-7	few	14	CASSLGIRSYEQYF	TGTGCCAGCAGCCTTGGAATCAGGAGCTACGAGCAGTACTTC
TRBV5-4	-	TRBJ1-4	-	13	CASSLAGNEKLFF	TGTGCCAGCAGCTTAGCGGGGAATGAAAAACTGTTTTTT
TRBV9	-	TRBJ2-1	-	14	CASSVEGGLDEQFF	TGTGCCAGCAGCGTAGAGGGTGGTTTGGATGAGCAGTTCTTC
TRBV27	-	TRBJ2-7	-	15	CASMPWTEGGHEQYF	TGTGCCAGCATGCCCTGGACAGAGGGAGGGCACGAGCAGTACTTC
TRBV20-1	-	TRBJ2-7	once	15	CSAHGGRLEGYEQYF	TGCAGTGCCCATGGGGGTCGTCTAGAGGGGTACGAGCAGTACTTC
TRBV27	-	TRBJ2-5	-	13	CASSLGLKETQYF	TGTGCCAGCAGTTTAGGGTTGAAAGAGACCCAGTACTTC
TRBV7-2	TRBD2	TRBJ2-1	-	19	CASIGMREGATGSYNEQFF	TGTGCCAGCATCGGAATGAGGGAGGGAGCAACCGGGTCCTACAATGAGCAGTTCTTC
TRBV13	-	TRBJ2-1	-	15	CASSLGAGGYNEQFF	TGTGCCAGCAGTTTAGGGGCAGGAGGATACAATGAGCAGTTCTTC